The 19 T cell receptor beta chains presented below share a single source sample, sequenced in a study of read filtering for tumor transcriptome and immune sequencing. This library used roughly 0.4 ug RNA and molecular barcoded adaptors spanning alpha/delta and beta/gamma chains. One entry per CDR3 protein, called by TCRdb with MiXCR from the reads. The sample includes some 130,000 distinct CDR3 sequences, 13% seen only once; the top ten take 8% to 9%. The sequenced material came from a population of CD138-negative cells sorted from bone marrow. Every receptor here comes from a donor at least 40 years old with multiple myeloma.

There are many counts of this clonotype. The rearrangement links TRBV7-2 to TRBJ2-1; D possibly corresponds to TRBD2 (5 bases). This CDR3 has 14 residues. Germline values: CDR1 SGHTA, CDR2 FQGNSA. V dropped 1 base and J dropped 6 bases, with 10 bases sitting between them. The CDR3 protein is CASSLVIASNEQFF. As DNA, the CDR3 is TGTGCCAGCAGCTTAGTAATAGCGAGCAATGAGCAGTTCTTC.

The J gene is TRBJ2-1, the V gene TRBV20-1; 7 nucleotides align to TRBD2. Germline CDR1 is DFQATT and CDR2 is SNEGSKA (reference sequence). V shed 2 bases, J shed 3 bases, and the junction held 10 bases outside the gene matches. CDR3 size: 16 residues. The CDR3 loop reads CSARSLRENFYNEQFF. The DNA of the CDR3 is TGCAGTGCTAGATCGTTGCGGGAGAACTTCTACAATGAGCAGTTCTTC.

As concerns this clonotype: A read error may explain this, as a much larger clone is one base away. As DNA, the CDR3 is TGTGCCAGCAGTTTCCGACAGGGGGGGGACACTGAAGCTTTCTTT. It codes for CASSFRQGGDTEAFF. The V gene is TRBV27, the J gene TRBJ1-1; 9 positions agree with TRBD1. The CDR3 is 15 amino acids. CDR1 MNHEY and CDR2 SMNVEV come from the germline V gene (reference sequence). The V gene end was trimmed by 3 bases and the J gene end by 3 bases; junction bases not matched to a gene: 5.

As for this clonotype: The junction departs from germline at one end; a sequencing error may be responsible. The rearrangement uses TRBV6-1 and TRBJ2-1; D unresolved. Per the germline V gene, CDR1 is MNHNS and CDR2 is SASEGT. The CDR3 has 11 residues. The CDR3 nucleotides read TGTACCAGCGCCAGATACAATGAGCAGTTCTTC. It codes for CTSARYNEQFF.

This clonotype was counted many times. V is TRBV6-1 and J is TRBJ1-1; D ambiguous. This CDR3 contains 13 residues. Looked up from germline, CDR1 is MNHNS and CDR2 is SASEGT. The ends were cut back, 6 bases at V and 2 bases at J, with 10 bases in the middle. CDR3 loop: CASRIDLNTEAFF. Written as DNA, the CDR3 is TGTGCCAGCAGAATCGACCTTAACACTGAAGCTTTCTTT.

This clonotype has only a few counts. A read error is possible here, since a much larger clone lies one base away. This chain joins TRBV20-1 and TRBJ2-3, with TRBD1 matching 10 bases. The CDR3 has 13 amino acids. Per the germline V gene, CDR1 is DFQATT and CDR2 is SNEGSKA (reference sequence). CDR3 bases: TGCAGGGCCGGACAGGGGGGAAGGGATACGCAGTATTTT. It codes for CRAGQGGRDTQYF.

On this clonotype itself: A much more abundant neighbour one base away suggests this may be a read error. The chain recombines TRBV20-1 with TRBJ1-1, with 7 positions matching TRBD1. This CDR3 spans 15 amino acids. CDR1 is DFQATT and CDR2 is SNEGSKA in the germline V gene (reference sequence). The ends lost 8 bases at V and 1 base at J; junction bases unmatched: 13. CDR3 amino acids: CSTWAGGMGNTEAFF. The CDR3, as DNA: TGCAGTACTTGGGCAGGGGGGATGGGGAACACTGAAGCTTTCTTT.

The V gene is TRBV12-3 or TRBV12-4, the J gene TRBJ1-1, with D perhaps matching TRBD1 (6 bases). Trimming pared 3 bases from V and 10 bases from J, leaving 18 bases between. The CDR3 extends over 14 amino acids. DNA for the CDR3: TGTGCCAGCAGTTTTGGTCAGGCCGACAGGAGAGCTTTCTTT. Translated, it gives CASSFGQADRRAFF.

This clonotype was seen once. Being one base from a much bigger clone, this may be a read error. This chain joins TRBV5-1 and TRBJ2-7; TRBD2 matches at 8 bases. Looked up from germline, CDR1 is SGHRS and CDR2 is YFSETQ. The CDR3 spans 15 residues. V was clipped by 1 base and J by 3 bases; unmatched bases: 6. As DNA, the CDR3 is TGCGCCAGCAGCTTGTTCCAAGCGGGAGTCTACGAGCAGTACTTC. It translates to CASSLFQAGVYEQYF.

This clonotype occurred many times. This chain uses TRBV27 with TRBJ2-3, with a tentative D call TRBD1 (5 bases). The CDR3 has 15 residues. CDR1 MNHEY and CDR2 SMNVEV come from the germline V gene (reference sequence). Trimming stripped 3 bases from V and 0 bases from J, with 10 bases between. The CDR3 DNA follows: TGTGCCAGCAGTTTTCAGGGTCGGAGCACAGATACGCAGTATTTT. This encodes CASSFQGRSTDTQYF.

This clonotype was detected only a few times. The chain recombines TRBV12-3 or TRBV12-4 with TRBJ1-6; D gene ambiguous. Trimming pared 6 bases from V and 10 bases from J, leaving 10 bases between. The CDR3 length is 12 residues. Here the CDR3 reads CASRGGESPLHF. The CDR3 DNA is TGTGCCAGCAGGGGAGGAGAGTCACCCCTCCACTTT.

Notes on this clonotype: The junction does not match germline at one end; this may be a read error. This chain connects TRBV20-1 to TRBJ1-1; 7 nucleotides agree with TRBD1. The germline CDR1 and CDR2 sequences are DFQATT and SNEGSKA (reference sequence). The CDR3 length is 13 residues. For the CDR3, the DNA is TGCAGTGCTAGTAAGGGGGCGCACACTGAAGCTTCCTTT. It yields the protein CSASKGAHTEASF.

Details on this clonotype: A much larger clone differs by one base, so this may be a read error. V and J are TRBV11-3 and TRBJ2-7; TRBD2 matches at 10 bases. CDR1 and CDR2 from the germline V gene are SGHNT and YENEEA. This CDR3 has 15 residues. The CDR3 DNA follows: TGTGCCTGCAGCTCCAGGACTAGCGGCACCTACGAGCAGTACTTC. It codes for CACSSRTSGTYEQYF.

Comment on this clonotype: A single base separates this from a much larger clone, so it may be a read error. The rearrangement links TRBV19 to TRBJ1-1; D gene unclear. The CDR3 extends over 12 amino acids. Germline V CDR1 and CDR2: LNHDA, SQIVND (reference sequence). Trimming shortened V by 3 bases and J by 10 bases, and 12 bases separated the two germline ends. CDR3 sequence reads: CASSIPGRGAFF. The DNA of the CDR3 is TGTGCCAGTAGTATCCCCGGCAGAGGAGCTTTCTTT.

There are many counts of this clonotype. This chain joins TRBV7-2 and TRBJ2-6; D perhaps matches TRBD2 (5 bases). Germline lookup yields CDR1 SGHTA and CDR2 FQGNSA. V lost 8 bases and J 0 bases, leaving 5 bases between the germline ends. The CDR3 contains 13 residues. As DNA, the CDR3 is TGTGCCAGCCGGGACTCTGGGGCCAACGTCCTGACTTTC. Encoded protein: CASRDSGANVLTF.

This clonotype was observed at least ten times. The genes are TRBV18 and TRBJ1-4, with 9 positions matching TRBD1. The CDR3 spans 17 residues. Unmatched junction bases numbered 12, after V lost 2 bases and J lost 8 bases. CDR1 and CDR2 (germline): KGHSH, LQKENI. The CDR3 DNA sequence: TGTGCCAGCTCACCATCGCTACCGGGACAGGGAAAAGAAAAACTGTTTTTT. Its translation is CASSPSLPGQGKEKLFF. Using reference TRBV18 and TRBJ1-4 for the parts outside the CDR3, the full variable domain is NAGVMQNPRHLVRRRGQEARLRCSPMKGHSHVYWYRQLPEEGLKFMVYLQKENIIDESGMPKERFSAEFPKEGPSILRIQQVVRGDSAAYFCASSPSLPGQGKEKLFFGSGTQLSVL.

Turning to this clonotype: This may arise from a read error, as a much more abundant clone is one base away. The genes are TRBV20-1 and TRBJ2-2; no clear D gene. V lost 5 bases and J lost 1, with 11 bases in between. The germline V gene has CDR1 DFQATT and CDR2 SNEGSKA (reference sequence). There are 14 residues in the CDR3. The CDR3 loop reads CSARVQVNTGELFF. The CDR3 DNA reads TGCAGTGCTCGGGTTCAGGTGAACACCGGGGAGCTGTTTTTT.

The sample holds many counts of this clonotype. The CDR3 DNA follows: TGTGCCAGCTCACCGGGACAGGGAGGCAATCAGCCCCAGCATTTT. This translates into CASSPGQGGNQPQHF. The rearrangement uses TRBV18 and TRBJ1-5; 9 bases are shared with TRBD1. The V segment lost 3 bases and the J segment 2 bases; nucleotides outside the gene matches: 2. Germline CDR1 reads KGHSH; CDR2 reads LQKENI. CDR3 length: 15 residues.

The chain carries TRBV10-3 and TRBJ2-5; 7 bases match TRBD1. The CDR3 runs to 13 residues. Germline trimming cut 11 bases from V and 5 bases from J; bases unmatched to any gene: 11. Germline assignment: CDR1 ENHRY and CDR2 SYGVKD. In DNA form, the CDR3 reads TGTGCCGCCGCTCAAGGGGGCAGGGAGACCCAGTACTTC. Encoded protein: CAAAQGGRETQYF.